Listed below are T cell receptor beta chains from one sample, sequenced in a study of blood T cell repertoires in COVID-19. This table comes from immunoSEQ multiplex PCR, and its TCRdb copy is limited to in-frame clones, with some not included. The sample consists of about 140,000 clones, roughly 80% of them appearing once. What was sequenced was peripheral blood. Every receptor here comes from a man aged 70-80 years who had recovered from COVID-19. Each CDR3 is given without its conserved first and last residue. The size field is filled for only some rows; it gives once, few, many or a size class.

v_call	clone_size	j_call	cdr3_aa
TRBV28	.	TRBJ2-1	ASRTSGRNEQF
TRBV5-1	.	TRBJ1-1	ASSSSGGVTEAF
TRBV4-1	few	TRBJ2-7	ASSQPYSYEQY
TRBV5-1	.	TRBJ2-5	ASSPRLAGVVETQY
TRBV7-8	.	TRBJ2-7	ASSSTLGGLTTYEQY
TRBV27	.	TRBJ2-1	ASSPRTGVVSYNEQF
TRBV19	.	TRBJ1-5	ASSTERTAQGPQH
TRBV7-9	.	TRBJ2-1	ASSPSSYNEQF
TRBV5-6	.	TRBJ2-1	ASSSGFSYNEQF
TRBV2	.	TRBJ1-4	ASGSTGKGEKLF
TRBV11-2	.	TRBJ1-6	ASSLEYYNSPLH
TRBV29-1	.	TRBJ1-2	SVLTGVLGYT
TRBV5-4	.	TRBJ2-7	ASSARGSGNYEQY
TRBV30	.	TRBJ1-3	AWSVPRSSSGNTIY
TRBV5-1	.	TRBJ2-5	ASLRETQY
TRBV5-1	.	TRBJ2-7	ASRYTSGASYEQY
TRBV27	.	TRBJ2-1	ASSLSSGRVSSYNEQF
TRBV29-1	.	TRBJ1-2	SPVRGFDGYT
TRBV19	.	TRBJ2-7	ASSDGGSYEQY
TRBV19	.	TRBJ2-7	ASSLGLAGVYEQY
TRBV6-2/TRBV6-3	.	TRBJ1-5	ASSYDVQSNSNQPQH
TRBV7-2	.	TRBJ2-7	ASSYTGTSAPYEQY
TRBV19	once	TRBJ2-7	ASSMGRTSGSSYEQY
TRBV7-6	.	TRBJ2-2	ASSWGGGSTGELF